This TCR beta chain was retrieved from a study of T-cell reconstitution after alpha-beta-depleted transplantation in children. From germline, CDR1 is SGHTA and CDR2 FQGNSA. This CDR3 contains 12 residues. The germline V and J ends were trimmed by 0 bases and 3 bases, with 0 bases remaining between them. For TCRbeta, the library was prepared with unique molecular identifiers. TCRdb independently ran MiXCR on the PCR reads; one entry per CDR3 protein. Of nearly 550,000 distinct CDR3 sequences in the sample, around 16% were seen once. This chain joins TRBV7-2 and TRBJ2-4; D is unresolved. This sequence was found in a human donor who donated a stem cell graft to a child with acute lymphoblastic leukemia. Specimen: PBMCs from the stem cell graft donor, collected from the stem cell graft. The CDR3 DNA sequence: TGTGCCAGCAGCTTAGCCAAAAACATTCAGTACTTC. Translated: CASSLAKNIQYF.